The 25 T cell receptor beta chains given below trace back to one sample, sequenced in a study of regulatory T cells in long-lasting Graves disease. Building the TCR beta libraries relied on iRepertoire HTBI primers, and CDR3 regions underwent Arm-PCR. TCRdb re-called the multiplex PCR reads through MiXCR, storing one row per CDR3 protein. This table has around 460,000 distinct CDR3 sequences, around 13% appearing once. Time point here: newly diagnosed GD, antithyroid drugs for less than 3 months. With RNA extracted from PBMCs as input, the TCR library was made. These sequences were also reported in another study, on T cells in Graves' hyperthyroidism and ophthalmopathy.

Source: peripheral blood mononuclear cells (PBMCs), taken at new diagnosis, from a patient treated with antithyroid drugs. The source is a woman between 45 and 65 years old with Graves disease.

This clonotype was counted many times. The J gene is TRBJ2-3, the V gene TRBV5-1; TRBD1 might be the D (6 bases). The CDR3 is 16 amino acids. With 1 base removed from V and 2 bases from J, the gap between germline ends came to 14 bases. From germline, CDR1 is SGHRS and CDR2 YFSETQ. Here the CDR3 reads CASSLRGQGITDTQYF. The CDR3 coding sequence is TGCGCCAGCAGCTTGCGAGGTCAGGGGATCACAGATACGCAGTATTTT.

This clonotype was seen a handful of times. This chain joins TRBV19 and TRBJ1-3; the D gene is possibly TRBD1 (5 bases). V lost 9 bases to trimming and J lost 8 bases, with 14 bases between them. This CDR3 spans 12 amino acids. Germline CDR1 LNHDA, CDR2 SQIVND (reference sequence). CDR3 nucleotides: TGTGCCAGCCGACAGAGCGGAGACACCATATATTTT. This encodes CASRQSGDTIYF. The variable domain in full, completed from reference TRBV19 and TRBJ1-3, reads DGGITQSPKYLFRKEGQNVTLSCEQNLNHDAMYWYRQDPGQGLRLIYYSQIVNDFQKGDIAEGYSVSREKKESFPLTVTSAQKNPTAFYLCASRQSGDTIYFGEGSWLTVV.

This clonotype was observed many times. The chain carries TRBV5-1 and TRBJ1-1; 8 bases line up with TRBD1. Per germline, CDR1 SGHRS and CDR2 YFSETQ. This CDR3 comprises 16 residues. The V gene end was trimmed by 2 bases and the J gene end by 1 base; junction bases not matched to a gene: 7. The CDR3 nucleotides read TGCGCCAGCAGCTTCTTGACAGGGGAGGGGAACACTGAAGCTTTCTTT. Amino acids: CASSFLTGEGNTEAFF. The full variable domain, completed using reference TRBV5-1 and TRBJ1-1, is KAGVTQTPRYLIKTRGQQVTLSCSPISGHRSVSWYQQTPGQGLQFLFEYFSETQRNKGNFPGRFSGRQFSNSRSEMNVSTLELGDSALYLCASSFLTGEGNTEAFFGQGTRLTVV.

The chain is built from TRBV3-1 and TRBJ2-4; no clear D gene. The CDR3 length is 12 residues. The germline V gene has CDR1 LGHDT and CDR2 YNNKEL (reference sequence). V was pared by 1 base and J by 10 bases, with 8 bases between. The CDR3 loop reads CASSQVDSIQYF. As DNA, the CDR3 is TGTGCCAGCAGCCAAGTAGACTCAATTCAGTACTTC.

This clonotype occurred a few times. This rearrangement joins TRBV13 to TRBJ2-2; a weak D match, TRBD1 (5 bases). Trimming removed 2 bases from V and 5 bases from J, with 9 bases in between. Germline loops: CDR1 PRHDT, CDR2 FYEKMQ (reference sequence). The CDR3 has 14 residues. CDR3 in DNA: TGTGCCAGCAGCTTAAGACAGCCAACCGGGGAGCTGTTTTTT. This codes for CASSLRQPTGELFF.

This clonotype was seen more than once but under ten times. V gene TRBV7-6 combines with J gene TRBJ1-2, with 7 bases fitting TRBD1. V shed 5 bases and J 7 bases; nucleotides not matched to a gene: 16. This CDR3 comprises 16 residues. The germline V gene encodes CDR1 SGHVS and CDR2 FNYEAQ. The CDR3, as DNA: TGTGCCAGCAGCACCGGACAGGACCGGTGGGATAGTGGCTACACCTTC. Residues: CASSTGQDRWDSGYTF.

This clonotype was observed at least ten times. The chain uses TRBV5-1 and TRBJ2-7; D might be TRBD1 (6 bases). Germline CDR1 reads SGHRS; CDR2 reads YFSETQ. V lost 1 base to trimming and J lost 0 bases, with 14 bases between them. The CDR3 contains 16 residues. The CDR3 sequence is CASSLRSQGNSYEQYF. Here the CDR3 DNA reads TGCGCCAGCAGCTTGCGGTCACAGGGCAACTCCTACGAGCAGTACTTC.

This clonotype has at least ten counts. The chain carries TRBV20-1 and TRBJ2-1, with 10 bases fitting TRBD2. Germline V gene data show CDR1 as DFQATT and CDR2 as SNEGSKA (reference sequence). V lost 0 bases to trimming and J lost 7 bases; unmatched junction nucleotides: 12. The CDR3 consists of 17 residues. The CDR3 sequence is CSARDRISSGRGNEQFF. In nucleotides, the CDR3 is TGCAGTGCTAGAGATCGTATTTCGAGCGGGAGGGGGAATGAGCAGTTCTTC.

CDR3 coding DNA: TGTGCCAGCAGCTTAATACCAATTGAACAGCCCCAGCATTTT. Its translation: CASSLIPIEQPQHF. The chain joins TRBV7-2 to TRBJ1-5, with D unresolved. CDR1 and CDR2 from the germline V gene are SGHTA and FQGNSA. CDR3 length: 14 amino acids. Trimming stripped 2 bases from V and 7 bases from J, with 12 bases between. Variable domain in full (rest from reference TRBV7-2 and TRBJ1-5): GAGVSQSPSNKVTEKGKDVELRCDPISGHTALYWYRQSLGQGLEFLIYFQGNSAPDKSGLPSDRFSAERTGGSVSTLTIQRTQQEDSAVYLCASSLIPIEQPQHFGDGTRLSIL.

This clonotype was counted many times. The chain employs TRBV20-1 and TRBJ1-5; D is perhaps TRBD1 (5 bases). Germline V CDR1 and CDR2: DFQATT, SNEGSKA (reference sequence). V was clipped by 0 bases and J by 6 bases, with 18 bases between them. The CDR3 covers 16 residues. The CDR3 DNA is TGCAGTGCTAGAGATTCAGTCACGGGTCAGGGTCAGCCCCAGCATTTT. It codes for CSARDSVTGQGQPQHF.

The V call is TRBV5-8, the J call TRBJ1-3; no definite D call. V was trimmed by 1 base and J by 4 bases, leaving 12 bases between them. Germline lookup yields CDR1 SGHTS and CDR2 YDEGEE. This CDR3 spans 15 amino acids. The CDR3 nucleotides read TGTGCCAGCAGCTTGAATGGTCCTCTAGGAAACACCATATATTTT. It translates to CASSLNGPLGNTIYF.

This clonotype has just a few counts. The V and J genes are TRBV25-1 and TRBJ2-7, with D perhaps TRBD1 (6 bases). The CDR3 is made up of 13 amino acids. From germline, CDR1 is MGHDK and CDR2 SYGVNS. The ends were cut back, 2 bases at V and 3 bases at J, with 8 bases in the middle. DNA of the CDR3: TGTGCCAGCAGTGAAAGAGGGGGCTACGAGCAGTACTTC. Translated, it gives CASSERGGYEQYF.

This clonotype was seen ten or more times. The chain joins TRBV20-1 to TRBJ2-7; 10 nucleotides agree with TRBD1. V lost 0 bases, J lost 6 bases, and 5 bases stayed unmatched. The germline V gene encodes CDR1 DFQATT and CDR2 SNEGSKA (reference sequence). CDR3 length equals 14 residues. CDR3 residues: CSARDWGQGSEQYF. DNA of the CDR3: TGCAGTGCTAGAGATTGGGGACAGGGGTCCGAGCAGTACTTC.

The table lists this clonotype with many counts. V gene TRBV28 combines with J gene TRBJ2-1, with 8 bases aligning to TRBD1. CDR1 and CDR2 from the germline V gene are MDHEN and SYDVKM. This CDR3 has 19 residues. The V gene end was trimmed by 1 base and the J gene end by 9 bases; junction bases not matched to a gene: 20. The CDR3 protein is CASSLSTIRTLKGTGEQFF. CDR3 nucleotides: TGTGCCAGCAGTTTATCTACTATCAGGACTCTAAAGGGGACAGGTGAGCAGTTCTTC. Variable domain in full (rest from reference TRBV28 and TRBJ2-1): DVKVTQSSRYLVKRTGEKVFLECVQDMDHENMFWYRQDPGLGLRLIYFSYDVKMKEKGDIPEGYSVSREKKERFSLILESASTNQTSMYLCASSLSTIRTLKGTGEQFFGPGTRLTVL.

The chain joins TRBV20-1 to TRBJ2-7; TRBD2 matches 10 bases. CDR3 length equals 14 residues. The germline gives CDR1 DFQATT, CDR2 SNEGSKA (reference sequence). The V and J ends lost 3 bases and 0 bases, in that order; junction bases with no gene match: 2. CDR3: CSASASGSSYEQYF. The CDR3 coding sequence is TGCAGTGCTAGTGCTAGCGGGAGCTCCTACGAGCAGTACTTC.

Many counts were recorded for this clonotype. The chain recombines TRBV11-2 with TRBJ2-1, with D maybe TRBD2 (8 bases). The CDR3 spans 16 residues. Trimming took 2 bases from V and 2 from J, leaving 13 bases between them. The germline V gene encodes CDR1 SGHAT and CDR2 FQNNGV. In DNA, the CDR3 is TGTGCCAGCAGCTTACGACAGGGACTAGCCTACAATGAGCAGTTCTTC. Residues: CASSLRQGLAYNEQFF.

The sample holds many counts of this clonotype. The rearrangement uses TRBV3-1 and TRBJ1-5; no clear D. Trimming pared 4 bases from V and 3 bases from J, leaving 10 bases between. Germline CDR1 LGHDT, CDR2 YNNKEL (reference sequence). The CDR3 length is 14 residues. CDR3 loop: CASSPLRDNQPQHF. CDR3 bases: TGTGCCAGCAGCCCCCTCCGGGACAATCAGCCCCAGCATTTT.

The table lists this clonotype with a few counts. The chain employs TRBV27 and TRBJ1-5; no definite D call. Germline CDR1 MNHEY, CDR2 SMNVEV (reference sequence). The V end was cut by 1 base, the J end by 2 bases, with 3 bases between. This CDR3 region has 13 residues. The CDR3 DNA sequence: TGTGCCAGCAGTTTATTCGGCAATCAGCCCCAGCATTTT. This gives the protein CASSLFGNQPQHF.

The V and J genes are TRBV6-1 and TRBJ2-7; 12 positions agree with TRBD2. V lost 0 bases to trimming and J lost 0 bases; unmatched junction nucleotides: 6. CDR1 MNHNS and CDR2 SASEGT come from the germline V gene. The CDR3 totals 18 residues. The CDR3 loop reads CASSEAGTSGWNSYEQYF. Written as DNA, the CDR3 is TGTGCCAGCAGTGAAGCTGGGACTAGCGGGTGGAACTCCTACGAGCAGTACTTC.

This clonotype has more than one count but fewer than ten. V gene TRBV27 combines with J gene TRBJ2-3; D unclear. The CDR3 runs 10 residues. V shed 11 bases and J shed 6 bases, with 9 bases lying between them. Germline lookup yields CDR1 MNHEY and CDR2 SMNVEV (reference sequence). The CDR3 protein is CAVGRDTQYF. The CDR3 DNA reads as TGTGCCGTAGGGCGGGATACGCAGTATTTT.

This sequence joins TRBV20-1 and TRBJ2-5, with a weak D call TRBD1 (5 bases). Trimming took off 0 bases at V and 5 bases at J, with 10 bases between the two ends. CDR3 length: 13 amino acids. The V gene's germline CDR1 is DFQATT and CDR2 SNEGSKA (reference sequence). CDR3 protein: CSARDPGPETQYF. The DNA of the CDR3 is TGCAGTGCTAGAGATCCAGGGCCGGAGACCCAGTACTTC.

This clonotype was observed many times. CDR3 in amino acids: CASSSVAGGYRNEQFF. The CDR3 coding sequence is TGTGCCAGCAGTTCGGTAGCGGGAGGCTACCGCAATGAGCAGTTCTTC. The chain employs TRBV27 and TRBJ2-1, with 10 positions matching TRBD2. Germline V gene data show CDR1 as MNHEY and CDR2 as SMNVEV (reference sequence). The trim removed 4 bases at V and 6 bases at J, leaving 9 bases unmatched. The CDR3 runs 16 residues.

This clonotype was seen at least ten times. The chain combines TRBV12-3 or TRBV12-4 with TRBJ2-2, with 10 bases matching TRBD2. This CDR3 has 15 residues. J was trimmed by 2 bases and V by 7 bases; bases with no gene match: 4. For the CDR3, the DNA is TGTGCCAGCAAAACTAGCGGGATTAACACCGGGGAGCTGTTTTTT. Protein sequence: CASKTSGINTGELFF.

This clonotype has only a few counts. The gene calls are TRBV2 and TRBJ2-5; D gene ambiguous. Trimming took off 1 base at V and 2 bases at J, with 8 bases between the two ends. CDR1 SNHLY and CDR2 FYNNEI come from the germline V gene. The CDR3 sequence is 14 residues long. The CDR3 reads CASSEGLGQETQYF. The CDR3 coding sequence is TGTGCCAGCAGTGAAGGGTTGGGTCAAGAGACCCAGTACTTC.

The chain combines TRBV5-1 with TRBJ2-2; D may match TRBD1 or TRBD2 (5 bases each). V lost 6 bases, J lost 5 bases, and 17 bases lay in between. The CDR3 runs to 15 residues. Germline values: CDR1 SGHRS, CDR2 YFSETQ. In DNA form, the CDR3 reads TGCGCCAGCACGGGGACGTTTTCCATGACCGGGGAGCTGTTTTTT. Translated: CASTGTFSMTGELFF.